This T cell receptor (beta chain) was documented in a study of early T cells in non-severe SARS-CoV-2 infection. The CDR3 runs to 15 residues. Deletions cut 0 bases from V and 5 bases from J, with 10 bases between. Germline values: CDR1 LGHDT, CDR2 YNNKEL (reference sequence). This clonotype was observed many times. TCRdb re-called the 5' RACE reads with MiXCR, one entry per CDR3 protein. This sample has 25,000 to 35,000 distinct CDR3 sequences; approximately 2.9% occur once, and the top ten carry 0.72%. Sequencing used whole blood. The chain is built from TRBV3-1 and TRBJ2-2; D remains ambiguous. This receptor was identified in an adult who was a healthcare worker with PCR-confirmed SARS-CoV-2 infection or an uninfected control (not recorded which). CDR3 loop: CASSQDTILTGELFF. The DNA for the CDR3 is TGTGCCAGCAGCCAAGATACTATCCTGACCGGGGAGCTGTTTTTT.